The 10 T cell receptor beta chains below come from one sample, sequenced in a study of blood T cell repertoires in COVID-19. Profiling relied on immunoSEQ multiplex PCR, and the TCRdb table lists in-frame clones only, not all of them. Found here are fewer than 80,000 clones, around 80% of them singletons; the top ten hold roughly 9.7%. The sequencing input was peripheral blood. These receptors all come from a woman of 80 years or more with acute or convalescent COVID-19.

This clone was seen a handful of times. In DNA form, the CDR3 reads TGTGCCAGCAGCTTAGAATCTCCGCGAGGGGAAGCTTTCTTT. Translating gives CASSLESPRGEAFF. The chain has TRBV11-1 and TRBJ1-1; D ambiguous. CDR1 and CDR2 from the germline V gene are SGHAT and FQDESV (reference sequence). The CDR3 consists of 14 residues. With 1 base removed from V and 8 bases from J, the gap between germline ends came to 14 bases.

The chain employs TRBV7-9 and TRBJ2-5; tentatively, D is TRBD2 (6 bases). CDR1 and CDR2 from the germline V gene are SEHNR and FQNEAQ (reference sequence). V dropped 1 base and J dropped 5 bases, with 14 bases sitting between them. There are 15 residues in the CDR3. The CDR3 is CASSLGPSGSETQYF. The CDR3 DNA reads as TGTGCCAGCAGCTTAGGCCCATCCGGGAGTGAGACCCAGTACTTC.

This sequence joins TRBV5-1 and TRBJ1-1; 8 nucleotides agree with TRBD1. V lost 3 bases, J lost 6 bases, and 10 bases stayed unmatched. Germline loops: CDR1 SGHRS, CDR2 YFSETQ. CDR3 length equals 15 residues. CDR3 in DNA: TGCGCCAGCAGCTCGGCAGGACAGGGAGGAGCTGAAGCTTTCTTT. It translates to CASSSAGQGGAEAFF.

A few counts support this clone. V and J are TRBV6-5 and TRBJ1-5, with D possibly TRBD1 on 5 matching bases. The CDR3 runs to 14 residues. V lost 0 bases, J lost 7 bases, and 10 bases lay in between. The germline V gene has CDR1 MNHEY and CDR2 SVGAGI. In nucleotides, the CDR3 is TGTGCCAGCAGTTACTCCTCAGGGCACCAGCCCCAGCATTTT. This codes for CASSYSSGHQPQHF.

The rearrangement joins TRBV11-3 to TRBJ2-2; no definite D call. With 1 base removed from V and 1 base from J, the gap between germline ends came to 10 bases. This CDR3 contains 16 residues. Germline V gene lookup returns CDR1 SGHNT and CDR2 YENEEA. The CDR3 DNA is TGTGCCAGCAGCTTAGGTTTGACAAGGAACACCGGGGAGCTGTTTTTT. It codes for CASSLGLTRNTGELFF.

The rearrangement joins TRBV5-1 to TRBJ1-1, with 7 bases that match TRBD1. Germline CDR1 and CDR2: SGHRS and YFSETQ. This CDR3 spans 16 amino acids. V lost 1 base and J lost 4; bases outside the gene matches: 10. The DNA of the CDR3 is TGCGCCAGCAGCTTGAGAACAGGGGTTATCGGCACTGAAGCTTTCTTT. Translating gives CASSLRTGVIGTEAFF.

The gene calls are TRBV27 and TRBJ2-2; no clear D gene. The CDR3 loop spans 12 amino acids. Trimming left V 4 bases short and J 6 bases short, with 6 bases between. Germline V gene sequence: CDR1 MNHEY, CDR2 SMNVEV (reference sequence). The CDR3 reads CASSYIPGELFF. CDR3 bases: TGTGCCAGCAGTTACATTCCCGGGGAGCTGTTTTTT.

J is TRBJ1-1 and V is TRBV30; D not certain. Germline assignment: CDR1 GTSNPN and CDR2 SVGIG (reference sequence). Between the trimmed V and J ends, which lost 3 bases and 1 base, there was a span of 18 bases. CDR3 length equals 16 residues. This CDR3 is CAWSLIGLRENTEAFF. The CDR3 DNA is TGTGCCTGGAGCCTCATTGGGTTACGGGAGAACACTGAAGCTTTCTTT.

The rearrangement uses TRBV3-1 (or the pseudogene TRBV3-2) and TRBJ1-1; possibly TRBD1 for D (5 bases). The CDR3 runs to 14 residues. CDR1 is LGHDT and CDR2 is YNNKEL in the germline V gene (reference sequence). V lost 1 base and J lost 5, with 11 bases in between. The CDR3 sequence is CASSQVQGGTEAFF. CDR3 coding DNA: TGTGCCAGCAGCCAAGTCCAGGGAGGTACTGAAGCTTTCTTT.

The chain couples TRBV18 to TRBJ1-4, with TRBD1 matching over 7 bases. Germline CDR1 is KGHSH and CDR2 is LQKENI. The junction had 12 bases not matched to a gene; V was cut back by 3 bases and J by 8 bases. This CDR3 spans 16 amino acids. In nucleotides, the CDR3 is TGTGCCAGCTCACCCCTCGGTCTGGCAGGGGGAGAAAAACTGTTTTTT. The encoded protein is CASSPLGLAGGEKLFF.